This T cell receptor beta chain appears in the sequencing data of a study of shared clonotypes between healthy human individuals. Study-wide background: With ages of 18 to 49, the donors were a couple of women and three men.

Profiled with immunoSEQ multiplex PCR; TCRdb holds only in-frame clones, not every one. The profile shows 500,000 to 550,000 clones, about 96% of them singletons. This clone was observed once. Antigen: not known. Germline CDR1 MRHNA, CDR2 SNTAGT. Trimming took off 4 bases at V and 5 bases at J, with 17 bases between the two ends. CDR3 length: 15 amino acids. Study-level results: Unshared clonotypes carried lower generation probabilities than those common to all four donors.

Sequencing was performed on naive CD4+ T cells sorted from blood. Documented subset: CD45RA+ positively selected. The TCR originated in a woman in her 30s in good health. The V call is TRBV6-4, the J call TRBJ2-5, with TRBD2 as a possible D gene (7 bases). The CDR3 DNA is TGTGCCAGCAGTGTCGGCGGGGGCGCGGGCGAGACCCAGTACTTC. The encoded protein is CASSVGGGAGETQYF.